These 19 T cell receptor beta chains came from one sample sequenced in a study of monozygotic twins with inflammatory bowel disease (dated by TCRdb to 2018 to 2020). Library creation used 5' RACE. Sequencing was carried out with an Illumina HiSeq 2500. TCRdb reprocessed the public reads and reports one entry per CDR3 protein sequence, without DNA. The sample's clone listing holds more than 300,000 distinct CDR3 sequences. The ten biggest clones cover around 2.6% of the sample. Sequenced material: blood. The receptors shown here come from a human donor with ulcerative colitis or Crohn's disease, or a healthy co-twin of an affected twin (not recorded which).

The J gene is TRBJ1-6, the V gene TRBV7-3; the D gene TCRdb calls, TRBD1, cannot be checked with no DNA. The CDR3 consists of 13 residues. CDR1 is SGHTA and CDR2 is FQGTGA in the germline V gene. CDR3 in amino acids: CASSLMGGSPLHF.

The V and J genes are TRBV20-1 and TRBJ2-5; TCRdb calls TRBD1, which cannot be checked without DNA. CDR3 length: 16 residues. From germline, CDR1 is DFQATT and CDR2 SNEGSKA (reference sequence). CDR3 sequence reads: CSARDWDQPFHETQYF.

J is TRBJ2-1 and V is TRBV18. The CDR3 runs 14 residues. Per the germline V gene, CDR1 is KGHSH and CDR2 is LQKENI. CDR3 sequence reads: CASSPQKDRGEQFF.

The V gene is TRBV18, the J gene TRBJ2-7. This CDR3 comprises 14 residues. Looked up from germline, CDR1 is KGHSH and CDR2 is LQKENI. The CDR3 sequence is CASSPPSRSHEQYF.

This chain joins TRBV6-4 and TRBJ2-3. The V gene's germline CDR1 is MRHNA and CDR2 SNTAGT. This CDR3 region has 14 residues. The CDR3 loop is CASSLSSGTDTQYF.

This chain links TRBV4-3 with TRBJ2-3; there is no DNA to check the TCRdb D call of TRBD1. CDR3 length: 18 residues. CDR1 and CDR2 (germline): LGHNA, YSLEER. The CDR3 spells CASSQEFDRVFRTDTQYF.

The chain uses TRBV20-1 and TRBJ2-1. Per germline, CDR1 DFQATT and CDR2 SNEGSKA (reference sequence). CDR3 length equals 12 residues. Here the CDR3 reads CSARRIRNEQFF.

The V gene is TRBV12-3 or TRBV12-4, the J gene TRBJ1-4. CDR3 length: 15 residues. The CDR3 loop is CASSVRGGLNEKLFF.

The genes are TRBV7-6 and TRBJ2-1. Looked up from germline, CDR1 is SGHVS and CDR2 is FNYEAQ. The CDR3 extends over 15 amino acids. The CDR3 region is CASSQQQSSYNEQFF. Supplemented by reference TRBV7-6 and TRBJ2-1, the full variable domain reads GAGVSQSPRYKVTKRGQDVALRCDPISGHVSLYWYRQALGQGPEFLTYFNYEAQQDKSGLPNDRFSAERPEGSISTLTIQRTEQRDSAMYRCASSQQQSSYNEQFFGPGTRLTVL.

The rearrangement joins TRBV7-9 to TRBJ2-1; TCRdb gives TRBD2 as the D gene, but with no DNA this cannot be confirmed. Germline V gives CDR1 SEHNR, CDR2 FQNEAQ (reference sequence). The CDR3 extends over 16 amino acids. CDR3 protein: CASSLFTSGTYNEQFF.

CDR3: CSATGQGTDTQYF. The genes are TRBV20-1 and TRBJ2-3; TCRdb proposes TRBD1, but this gene call is untestable without DNA. CDR1 is DFQATT, CDR2 SNEGSKA, per germline (reference sequence). CDR3 size: 13 residues.

This chain links TRBV19 with TRBJ1-3. This CDR3 spans 14 amino acids. Germline V CDR1 and CDR2: LNHDA, SQIVND (reference sequence). The CDR3 here is CASKRNLAGNTIYF.

The chain joins TRBV14 to TRBJ2-2; the D call of TRBD2 rests on TCRdb alone, since no DNA is present to check it. The CDR3 runs to 16 residues. Germline CDR1 is SGHDN and CDR2 is FVKESK. The CDR3 here is CASSQVVQGWTGELFF. Drawing the rest from reference TRBV14 and TRBJ2-2, the complete variable domain is EAGVTQFPSHSVIEKGQTVTLRCDPISGHDNLYWYRRVMGKEIKFLLHFVKESKQDESGMPNNRFLAERTGGTYSTLKVQPAELEDSGVYFCASSQVVQGWTGELFFGEGSRLTVL.

The chain recombines TRBV7-7 with TRBJ2-3; TCRdb gives TRBD2 as the D gene, but with no DNA this cannot be confirmed. This CDR3 has 15 residues. The germline gives CDR1 SSHAT, CDR2 FNYEAQ (reference sequence). The CDR3 loop reads CASSPAGARTDTQYF.

This chain links TRBV6-4 with TRBJ2-1; TCRdb designates TRBD1, a call that cannot be tested without DNA. Germline CDR1 and CDR2: MRHNA and SNTAGT. The CDR3 consists of 15 residues. The chain's CDR3 is CASSDSRDNYNEQFF.

The chain's CDR3 is CSATGEGYEQYF. The V call is TRBV20-1, the J call TRBJ2-7; TCRdb designates TRBD2, a call that cannot be tested without DNA. CDR1 DFQATT and CDR2 SNEGSKA come from the germline V gene (reference sequence). The CDR3 covers 12 residues.

This chain uses TRBV4-2 with TRBJ2-7; TCRdb outputs TRBD1, but without DNA this stays unchecked. The CDR3 is 16 residues long. The germline V gene encodes CDR1 LGHNA and CDR2 YNFKEQ. The CDR3 sequence is CASSLRGAEQGDEQYF.

The chain has TRBV12-2 and TRBJ2-1. TRBV12-2 represents a pseudogene. The CDR3 is 14 amino acids. The CDR3: CASRFRGVMDEQFF.

The chain uses TRBV6-1 and TRBJ1-4; with no DNA, the TCRdb D assignment of TRBD1 cannot be verified. This CDR3 contains 16 residues. Germline CDR1 MNHNS, CDR2 SASEGT. CDR3 sequence reads: CASSNLQGAEDEKLFF.